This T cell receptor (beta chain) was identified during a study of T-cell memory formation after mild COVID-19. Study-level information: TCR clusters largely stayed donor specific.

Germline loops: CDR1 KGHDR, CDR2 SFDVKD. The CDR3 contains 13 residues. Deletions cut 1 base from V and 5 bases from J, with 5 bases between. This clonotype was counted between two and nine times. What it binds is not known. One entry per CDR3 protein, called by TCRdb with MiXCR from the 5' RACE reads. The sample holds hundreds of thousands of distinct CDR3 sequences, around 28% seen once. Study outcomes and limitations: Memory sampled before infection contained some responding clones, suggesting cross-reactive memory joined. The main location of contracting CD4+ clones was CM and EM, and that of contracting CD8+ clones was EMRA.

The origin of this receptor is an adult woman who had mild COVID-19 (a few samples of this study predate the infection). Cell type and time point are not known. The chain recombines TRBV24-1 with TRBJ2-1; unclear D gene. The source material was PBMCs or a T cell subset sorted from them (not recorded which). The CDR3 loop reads CATSDFLDNEQFF. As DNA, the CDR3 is TGTGCCACCAGTGATTTCTTGGACAATGAGCAGTTCTTC.